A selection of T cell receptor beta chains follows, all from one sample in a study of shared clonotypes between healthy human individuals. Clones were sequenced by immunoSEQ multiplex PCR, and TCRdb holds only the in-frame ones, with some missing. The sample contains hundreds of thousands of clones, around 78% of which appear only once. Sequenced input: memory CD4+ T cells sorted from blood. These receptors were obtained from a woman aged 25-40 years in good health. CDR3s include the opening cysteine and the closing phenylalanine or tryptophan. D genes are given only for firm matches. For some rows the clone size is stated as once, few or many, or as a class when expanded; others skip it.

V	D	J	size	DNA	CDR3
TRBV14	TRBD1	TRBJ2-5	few	TGTGCCAGCAGTCAGAAATTTACAGGGGCGGAAAAGACCCAGTACTTC	CASSQKFTGAEKTQYF
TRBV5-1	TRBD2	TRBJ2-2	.	TGCGCCAGCAGCTTGGCCAAGGGAGGGCCTCAAACCGGGGAGCTGTTTTTT	CASSLAKGGPQTGELFF
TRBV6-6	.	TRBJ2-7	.	TGTGCCAGCAGTTATTCCGCAGGGGGGGTCCACGAGCAGTACTTC	CASSYSAGGVHEQYF
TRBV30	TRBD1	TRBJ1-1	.	TGTGCCTGGGACACAGGGGCGGGTGAAGCTTTCTTT	CAWDTGAGEAFF
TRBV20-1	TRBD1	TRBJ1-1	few	TGCCAAGGGACAGACAACACTGAAGCTTTCTTT	CQGTDNTEAFF
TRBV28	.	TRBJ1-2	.	TGTGCCAGCGGCCAGAGTCAATATGGCTACACCTTC	CASGQSQYGYTF
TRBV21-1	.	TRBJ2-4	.	TGTGCCAGCAGCAAAGATCGGGTTGCCATAGCCAAAAACATTCAGTACTTC	CASSKDRVAIAKNIQYF
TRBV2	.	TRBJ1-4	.	TGTGCCAGCAGTGAATGGTCCACTAATGAAAAACTGTTTTTT	CASSEWSTNEKLFF
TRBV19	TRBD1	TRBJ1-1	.	TGTGCCAGTAGTATAAGGGGACAGGGTTTCGCTGAAGCTTTCTTT	CASSIRGQGFAEAFF
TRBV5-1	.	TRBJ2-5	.	TGCGCCAGCAGCTTGGTCTCGGGGGTAAGAGAGACCCAGTACTTC	CASSLVSGVRETQYF
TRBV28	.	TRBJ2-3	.	TGTGCCAGCAGTTTTCGAGCCACAGATACGCAGTATTTT	CASSFRATDTQYF
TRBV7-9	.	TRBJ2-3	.	TGTGCCAGCAGCCCATCTAGCGGTCAGGGGGATACGCAGTATTTT	CASSPSSGQGDTQYF
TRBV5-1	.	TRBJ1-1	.	TGCGCCAGCAGCTCAGGGGAGAACACTGAAGCTTTCTTT	CASSSGENTEAFF
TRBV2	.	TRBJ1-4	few	TGTGCCAGCAGGTGGGGCGGTGAAAAACTGTTTTTT	CASRWGGEKLFF
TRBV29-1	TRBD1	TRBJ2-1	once	TGCAGCGTTAGGACAGGGGGTTCCTACAATGAGCAGTTCTTC	CSVRTGGSYNEQFF
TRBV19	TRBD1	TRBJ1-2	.	TGTGCCAGTAGTCCCGGGACAGCATATGGCTACACCTTC	CASSPGTAYGYTF
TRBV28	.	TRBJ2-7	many	TGTGCCAGCAGTCCCAACCTTGGGTGGGGTAATCGGACCGAGCAGTACTTC	CASSPNLGWGNRTEQYF
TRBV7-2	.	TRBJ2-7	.	TGTGCCAGCAGTCCAACAGGGTACGAGCAGTACTTC	CASSPTGYEQYF
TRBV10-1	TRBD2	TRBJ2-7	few	TGCGCCAGCAGTGAGTCGGGAGGGGACTACGAGCAGTACTTC	CASSESGGDYEQYF
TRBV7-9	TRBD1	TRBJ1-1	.	TGTGCCAGCAGTCCATCTGGGACAGACTATTTGGGGAACACTGAAGCTTTCTTT	CASSPSGTDYLGNTEAFF
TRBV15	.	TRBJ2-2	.	TGTGCCACCAGCAGTAACCCCCCCGGGGAGCTGTTTTTT	CATSSNPPGELFF
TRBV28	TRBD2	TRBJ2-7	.	TGTGCCAGTAGCCCGATGTTGTCTAGCGGGAGGACCTACGAGCAGTACTTC	CASSPMLSSGRTYEQYF
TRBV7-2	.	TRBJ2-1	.	TGTGCCAGCAGCTTAGGGATTAGCGTCTACTACAATGAGCAGTTCTTC	CASSLGISVYYNEQFF
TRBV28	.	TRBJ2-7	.	TGTGCCAGCAGTATACGGTCCTACGAGCAGTACTTC	CASSIRSYEQYF
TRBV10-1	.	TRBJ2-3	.	TGCGCCAGCAGAGGGGCATCGGGTTACACAGATACGCAGTATTTT	CASRGASGYTDTQYF
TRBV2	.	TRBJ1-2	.	TGTGCCAGCAGTGAAATGGGGGGATTGAGCTATGGCTACACCTTC	CASSEMGGLSYGYTF
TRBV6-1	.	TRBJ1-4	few	TGTGCCAGCAGTGAATTTCCGCGGTCGGAGAATGAAAAACTGTTTTTT	CASSEFPRSENEKLFF
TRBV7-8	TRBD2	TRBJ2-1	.	TGTGCCAGCAGCGTAAGACTAGCGGGGCTCAATGAGCAGTTCTTC	CASSVRLAGLNEQFF
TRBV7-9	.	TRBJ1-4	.	TGTGCCAGCAGGAACCATGGGGATGAAAAACTGTTTTTT	CASRNHGDEKLFF
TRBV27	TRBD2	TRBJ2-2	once	TGTGCCAGCAGACGCGCTAGCGGATCCAACACCGGGGAGCTGTTTTTT	CASRRASGSNTGELFF
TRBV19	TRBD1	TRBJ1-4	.	TGTGCCAGTAGTATTACGACAGGGGCGGAAAAACTGTTTTTT	CASSITTGAEKLFF
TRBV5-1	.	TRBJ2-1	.	TGCGCCAGCAGCTTGGGGTCGTTGGGCCCCTACAATGAGCAGTTCTTC	CASSLGSLGPYNEQFF
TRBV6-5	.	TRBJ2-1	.	TGTGCCAGCAGTTACTCGAGTCTAGCGAGGAATGAGCAGTTCTTC	CASSYSSLARNEQFF
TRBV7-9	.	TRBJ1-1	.	TGTGCCAGCAGCCCCCCGGACGGAGGGAACACTGAAGCTTTCTTT	CASSPPDGGNTEAFF
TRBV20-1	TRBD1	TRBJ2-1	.	TGCAGTGCTTACAGGGGGCACGAGCAGTTCTTC	CSAYRGHEQFF
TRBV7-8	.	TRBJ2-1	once	TGTGCCAGCAGCAACCAGGACCGTACCTACAATGAGCAGTTCTTC	CASSNQDRTYNEQFF
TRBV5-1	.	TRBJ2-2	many	TGCGCCAGCAGCGGGGCCCCCGCCGGGGCCACCGGGGAGCTGTTTTTT	CASSGAPAGATGELFF
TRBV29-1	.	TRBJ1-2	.	TGCAGCGTTCCAGGCACCGGTTATGGGGATGGCTACACCTTC	CSVPGTGYGDGYTF
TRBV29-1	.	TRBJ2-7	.	TGCAGCGCCTGGGACGGGAGCTCCTACGAGCAGTACTTC	CSAWDGSSYEQYF
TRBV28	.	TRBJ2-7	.	TGTGCCAGCAGCCTGGGCTCACGGCGGACGTACGAGCAGTACTTC	CASSLGSRRTYEQYF
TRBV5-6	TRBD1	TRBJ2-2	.	TGTGCCAGCAGCTTGGCACCGGGACAGGGGGCCTACACCGGGGAGCTGTTTTTT	CASSLAPGQGAYTGELFF
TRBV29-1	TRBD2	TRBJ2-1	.	TGCAGCGCCGGTCCCTCTGGCGGGAGGGCCTCTAGGGAGCAGTTCTTC	CSAGPSGGRASREQFF
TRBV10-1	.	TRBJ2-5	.	TGCGCCAGCAGTGAGTCGGGGAACCGAGAGACCCAGTACTTC	CASSESGNRETQYF
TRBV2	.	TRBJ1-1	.	TGTGCCACCTTCAGGAAAAACACTGAAGCTTTCTTT	CATFRKNTEAFF
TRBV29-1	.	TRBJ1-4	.	TGCAGCGTTAGGGCTGCCGATGAAAAACTGTTTTTT	CSVRAADEKLFF
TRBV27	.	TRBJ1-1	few	TGTGCCAGCAGTTCCCCGTTGGCATACACTGAAGCTTTCTTT	CASSSPLAYTEAFF
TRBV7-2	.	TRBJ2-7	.	TGTGCCAGCAGCTTAGCGGTACACTCCTACGAGCAGTACTTC	CASSLAVHSYEQYF
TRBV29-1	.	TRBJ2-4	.	TGCAGCGTTGTCGTACCACCGCGGGACATTCAGTACTTC	CSVVVPPRDIQYF
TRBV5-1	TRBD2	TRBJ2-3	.	TGCGCCAGCAGCTTGGCCCTAGCGGGAGGAACAGATACGCAGTATTTT	CASSLALAGGTDTQYF
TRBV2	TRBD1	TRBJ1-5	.	TGTGCCAGCAGGGAGACAGGGGGCGATCAGCCCCAGCATTTT	CASRETGGDQPQHF
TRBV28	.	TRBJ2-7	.	TGTGCCAGCAACTTCGGGTCAAAATACGAGCAGTACTTC	CASNFGSKYEQYF
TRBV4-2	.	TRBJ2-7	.	TGTGCCAGCGGCCATGGAGGGGGCGAGTACGAGCAGTACTTC	CASGHGGGEYEQYF
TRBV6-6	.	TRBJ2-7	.	TGTGCCAGCAGTTACTCAAGGGGAGGGGGGTACGAGCAGTACTTC	CASSYSRGGGYEQYF
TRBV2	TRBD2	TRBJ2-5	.	TGTGCCAGCAATGGGCTAGCGGGATTCCTAGCTCAAGAGACCCAGTACTTC	CASNGLAGFLAQETQYF
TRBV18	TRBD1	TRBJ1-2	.	TGTGCCAGCTCACCGACCACAGGGGGCTATGGCTACACCTTC	CASSPTTGGYGYTF
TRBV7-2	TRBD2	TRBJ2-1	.	TGTGCCAGCAGCCCTAAACTAGCGGGAGGGTCCAATGAGCAGTTCTTC	CASSPKLAGGSNEQFF
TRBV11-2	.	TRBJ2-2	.	TGTGCCAGCAGCTTAGATCCCGTTACCGGGGAGCTGTTTTTT	CASSLDPVTGELFF
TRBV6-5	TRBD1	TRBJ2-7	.	TGTGCCAGCAGTTACAAGATGGGACAGGGTAACTACGAGCAGTACTTC	CASSYKMGQGNYEQYF
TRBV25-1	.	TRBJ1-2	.	TGTGCCAGCAGTGCGAGACATTCTAACTATGGCTACACCTTC	CASSARHSNYGYTF
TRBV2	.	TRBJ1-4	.	TGTGCCAGCGGTTCGGAAAAACTGTTTTTT	CASGSEKLFF